What follows is one T cell receptor beta chain and its context. The antigen remains undetermined. These data originate in a study of OX40 agonist ivuxolimab in advanced cancers. Study summary: An anti-OX40 (CD134) antibody with agonistic activity, ivuxolimab, was administered to patients. Prior therapy, whether anti-PD-1, anti-PD-L1 or anti-CTLA-4, was allowed, and under 50% had some.

Broader study findings: Expansion of clones was among the lowest in partial responders at 0.1-3.0 mg/kg. CD4+ T cells averaged fewer expanded clones than CD8+ T cells.

Clones were sequenced by immunoSEQ multiplex PCR, and TCRdb holds only the in-frame ones, with some missing. The sample records 55,000 to 70,000 clones, roughly 83% being singletons. V gave up 2 bases and J gave up 1 base, with 6 bases separating them. CDR1 is MDHEN and CDR2 is SYDVKM in the germline V gene. CDR3 length: 14 amino acids. The TCR was taken from an adult with an advanced solid tumor such as melanoma, head and neck, liver or kidney cancer. Material: CD4+ or CD8+ T cells sorted from blood, obtained in a trial of the OX40 agonist ivuxolimab. This chain links TRBV28 with TRBJ1-5; D remains ambiguous. CDR3 protein: CASSLGGSNQPQHF. In DNA, the CDR3 is TGTGCCAGCAGTTTAGGAGGGAGCAATCAGCCCCAGCATTTT.